The TCR beta chain under discussion was sequenced for a study of read filtering for tumor transcriptome and immune sequencing. Trimming cost V 5 bases and J 7 bases; bases outside gene matches: 8. Germline V gene data show CDR1 as DFQATT and CDR2 as SNEGSKA (reference sequence). This CDR3 comprises 14 residues. The library was built from about 400 ng RNA with molecular barcoded adaptors for alpha/delta and beta/gamma chains. TCRdb fed the reads into MiXCR, producing one record per CDR3 protein. This sample has some 25,000 distinct CDR3 sequences, with approximately 22% found just once. This sequence joins TRBV20-1 and TRBJ2-7, with 13 bases matching TRBD2. The sequence was collected from a donor aged 40 or older with multiple myeloma. Sequencing was performed on a population of CD138-negative cells sorted from bone marrow. CDR3 bases: TGCAGTGCTGGAGGGACTAGCGGGAAGGGAGAGCAGTACTTC. It specifies CSAGGTSGKGEQYF.